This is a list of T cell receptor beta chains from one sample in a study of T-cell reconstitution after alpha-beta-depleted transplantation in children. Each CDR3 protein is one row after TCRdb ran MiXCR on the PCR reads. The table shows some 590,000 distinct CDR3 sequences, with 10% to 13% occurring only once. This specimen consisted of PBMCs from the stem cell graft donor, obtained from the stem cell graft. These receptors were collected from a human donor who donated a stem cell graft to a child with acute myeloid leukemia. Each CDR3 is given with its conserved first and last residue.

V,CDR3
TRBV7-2,CASSAGTKNTGELFF
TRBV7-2,CASSPRWGATEQYF
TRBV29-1,CSASSGFQPQHF
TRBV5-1,CASTNAGTGTEAFF
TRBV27,CASSFSSPVGGYTF
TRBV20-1,CSARDPLTGYNEQFF
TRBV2,CASSLITSGSGHEQFF
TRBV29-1,CSVGQSSYEQYF
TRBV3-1,CASSQRGRLNTEAFF
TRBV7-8,CASSSLGGRGPSYEQYF
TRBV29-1,CSAGTGTTGELFF
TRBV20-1,CSAPSSGKWGSTDTQYF
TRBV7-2,CGSGSYEQYF
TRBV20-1,CSAELAGEETQYF
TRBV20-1,CSALNRQGAYGYTF
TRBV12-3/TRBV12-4,CASRDGLHSGNTIYF
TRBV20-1,CSAPTGGSGNTIYF
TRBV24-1,CATSDLGRAYEQYF
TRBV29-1,CSGQGMNTEAFF
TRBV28,CASRYGLMNTEAFF
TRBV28,CASSLPLGEQFF
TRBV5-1,CASSAGTSGSKEQYF
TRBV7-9,CASSRGQKEAFF
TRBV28,CASSNSGLAGGGADTQYF
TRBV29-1,CSVGDGPGNTIYF
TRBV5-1,CASLRGTELYNEQFF
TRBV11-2,CASSLDDFAGGSETQYF
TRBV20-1,CSAREGSKVKNIQYF
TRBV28,CASVERTYNEQFF
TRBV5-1,CASSSGGGIPEAFF
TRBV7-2,CASSPRLAENTGELFF
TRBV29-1,CSVAQASSGNTIHF
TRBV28,CASSRTGVVDTQYF
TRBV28,CASTQMGTSSGETQYF
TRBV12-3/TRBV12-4,CASSLVGANNQPQHF
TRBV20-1,CSASFGGNGYTF
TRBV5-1,CASSSTTPTINEQFF
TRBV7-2,CASSPSLTLGTEAFF
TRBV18,CASSPAETQYF
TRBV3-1,CASSQREEGTDTQYF
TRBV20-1,CSARGQGAPGIYEQYF
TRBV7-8,CASSFMRESTDTQYF
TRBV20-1,CSARDPGPSLPDTQYF
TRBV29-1,CSARRASSPDTQYF
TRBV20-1,CSARHLAGSRETQYF
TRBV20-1,CSARKGSGGSSYNEQFF
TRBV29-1,CSVASGPGSPLHF
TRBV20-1,CSAMDSGTSGKFYEQYF
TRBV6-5,CASSRGTSGSVGYNEQFF
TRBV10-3,CAISGTDTQYF
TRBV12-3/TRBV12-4,CASSPRLAGPGELFF
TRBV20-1,CSASADGGPTKGLFF
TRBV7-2,CASSSLGVLREQFF
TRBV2,CASRRTRGGYTF
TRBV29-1,CSVGGGGTMNTEAFF
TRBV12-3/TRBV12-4,CASSLARASYEQYF
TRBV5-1,CASSLYGTDLNTEAFF
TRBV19,CASSRSGRLIGYEQYF